This T cell receptor beta chain comes out of a study of Tregs in tolerant kidney transplant recipients. Study-wide background: Recipients received nonmyeloablative bone marrow transplants from related graft donors, with transient mixed chimerism. Findings and caveats of the study: Tregs expanded with activated donor B cells seemed most donor-specific. Changing PCR primers prevented nucleotide comparison between some patients' samples.

TCRdb's table, derived via immunoSEQ multiplex PCR, lists solely in-frame clones and lacks some. Of 60,000 to 70,000 clones listed, approximately 92% are singletons. V lost 4 bases to trimming and J lost 5 bases, with 16 bases between them. From germline, CDR1 is SGDLS and CDR2 YYNGEE. This CDR3 has 15 residues. To note about this clone: The antigen is undetermined.

This chain joins TRBV9 and TRBJ2-1; D is unresolved. This receptor was obtained from a human donor who received a combined kidney and bone marrow transplant. The source was CD8+ T cells from blood, collected before the transplant. Here the CDR3 reads CASSNGRVGHNEQFF. DNA of the CDR3: TGTGCCAGCAGCAATGGCCGGGTCGGTCACAATGAGCAGTTCTTC.